This entry features one T cell receptor beta chain sequence. Its specificity is not known. These data originate in a study of naive CD8 T cells in extremely preterm neonates. Study results and limitations: Term neonates around 0.39%, young children about 0.027%, adults 0.01%; preterm neonates shared about 2.5%.

The germline CDR1 and CDR2 sequences are SGDLS and YYNGEE. This CDR3 contains 16 residues. Trimming pared 4 bases from V and 0 bases from J, leaving 14 bases between. Without labor or membrane rupture, elective cesareans at about 35-43 weeks supplied term cord blood. Generated by immunoSEQ multiplex PCR, the TCRdb table keeps only in-frame clones and is missing some. The data show under 7,000 clones, with about 98% seen just once and 0.35% to 0.45% held by the top ten. This sequence joins TRBV9 and TRBJ2-1; D unclear. Sequencing was done on a sample of naive CD8+ T cells from cord blood. The origin of this receptor is a newborn in good health. CDR3 coding DNA: TGTGCCAGCAGCCCCCCCGGGTCGAGCTCCTACAATGAGCAGTTCTTC. It specifies CASSPPGSSSYNEQFF.